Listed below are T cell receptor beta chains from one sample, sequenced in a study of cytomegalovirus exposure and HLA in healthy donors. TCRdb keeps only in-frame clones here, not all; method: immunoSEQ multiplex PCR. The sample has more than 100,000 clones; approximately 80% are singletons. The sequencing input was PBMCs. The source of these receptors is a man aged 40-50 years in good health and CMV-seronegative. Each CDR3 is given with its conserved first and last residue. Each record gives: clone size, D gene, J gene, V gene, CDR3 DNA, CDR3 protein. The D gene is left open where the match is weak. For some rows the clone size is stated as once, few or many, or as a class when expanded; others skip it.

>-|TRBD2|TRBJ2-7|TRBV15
TGTGCCACCAGCTCTAAGCGGGGGACTAGCGGCTACGAGCAGTACTTC
CATSSKRGTSGYEQYF
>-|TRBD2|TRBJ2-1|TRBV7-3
TGTGCCAGCAGCTTAATGGCGGGAGGGCCAATAAATGAGCAGTTCTTC
CASSLMAGGPINEQFF
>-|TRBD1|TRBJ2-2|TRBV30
TGTGCCTGGAGTGTACCGGGGACAGTAAACACCGGGGAGCTGTTTTTT
CAWSVPGTVNTGELFF
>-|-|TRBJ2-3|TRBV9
TGTGCCAGCAGCGTAACTGGGACACCACGATGGAAACACACAGATACGCAGTATTTT
CASSVTGTPRWKHTDTQYF
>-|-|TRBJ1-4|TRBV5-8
TGTGCCAGCAGCTCAGACAGGAACAGTGAAAAACTGTTTTTT
CASSSDRNSEKLFF
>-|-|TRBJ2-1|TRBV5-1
TGCGCCAGCAGCTTAAACACCTACAATGAGCAGTTCTTC
CASSLNTYNEQFF
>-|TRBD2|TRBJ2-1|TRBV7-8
TGTGCCAGCAGCTTGCAAGCGACCGGGACTAGCGACCCCCCGCAGTTCTTC
CASSLQATGTSDPPQFF
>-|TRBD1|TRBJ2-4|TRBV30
TGTGCCTGGAGTGTACAGGGGGCGAGGTCCAAAAACATTCAGTACTTC
CAWSVQGARSKNIQYF
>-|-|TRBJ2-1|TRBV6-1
TGTGCCAGCAGTGGGACACAAAAGATCTACAATGAGCAGTTCTTC
CASSGTQKIYNEQFF
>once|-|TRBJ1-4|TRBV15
TGTGCCACCAGCAGAGAAGCCGTCACTAATGAAAAACTGTTTTTT
CATSREAVTNEKLFF
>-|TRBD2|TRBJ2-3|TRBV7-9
TGTGCCAGCAGCGTCCAAGCGGGAGGTGGGGCAGATACGCAGTATTTT
CASSVQAGGGADTQYF
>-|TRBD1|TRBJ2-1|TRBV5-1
TGCGCCAGCAGCCCATCCGGGACAGGGGGTTTGGATGAGCAGTTCTTC
CASSPSGTGGLDEQFF
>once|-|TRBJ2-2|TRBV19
TGTGCCAGTAGTATTCTTCAGGGTTGGACCGGGGAGCTGTTTTTT
CASSILQGWTGELFF
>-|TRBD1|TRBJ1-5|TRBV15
TGTGCCACCAGCAGAGAATTAGGGGGCTGGCAGCCCCAGCATTTT
CATSRELGGWQPQHF
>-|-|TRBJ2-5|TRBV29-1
TGCAGCGTTGAAGAACGGGGCCAAGAGACCCAGTACTTC
CSVEERGQETQYF
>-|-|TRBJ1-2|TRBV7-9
TGTGCCAGCAGCTCCCCTGGACAGTTAAAGGCGCTTAACTATGGCTACACCTTC
CASSSPGQLKALNYGYTF
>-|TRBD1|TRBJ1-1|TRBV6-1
TGTGCCAGCAAAGCCCTTGGGACAGGGCCCTCTGAAGCTTTCTTT
CASKALGTGPSEAFF
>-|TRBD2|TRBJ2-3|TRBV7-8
TGTGCCAGCAGCTCGCCCCAGCGGGGGAGTGTAGGGACAGATACGCAGTATTTT
CASSSPQRGSVGTDTQYF
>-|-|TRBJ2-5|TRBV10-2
TGCGCCAGCAGTGCCGGACAGATGGGGGAGACCCAGTACTTC
CASSAGQMGETQYF
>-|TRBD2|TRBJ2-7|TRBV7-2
TGTGCCAGCAGCACTTATAGCGGGGGGTTGGGGGTCGAGCAGTACTTC
CASSTYSGGLGVEQYF
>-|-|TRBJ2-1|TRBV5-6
TGTGCCAGCAGCTTTCAGTACAATGAGCAGTTCTTC
CASSFQYNEQFF
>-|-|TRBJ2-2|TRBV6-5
TGTGCCAGCAGACTGGACAGCCACACCGGGGAGCTGTTTTTT
CASRLDSHTGELFF
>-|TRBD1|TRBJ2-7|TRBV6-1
TGTGCCAGCAGTGGGGGACAGAGACCCTACGAGCAGTACTTC
CASSGGQRPYEQYF
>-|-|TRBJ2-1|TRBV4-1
TGCGCCAGCAGCCCCCTGGATTCAGCGAATGAGCAGTTCTTC
CASSPLDSANEQFF
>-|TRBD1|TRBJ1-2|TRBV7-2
TGTGCCAGCAGCTTAGCTAGTATCGGGACAGTCAACTATGGCTACACCTTC
CASSLASIGTVNYGYTF
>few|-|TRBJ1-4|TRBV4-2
TGTGCCAGCAGCCGGGAGAAGACTGATAATGAAAAACTGTTTTTT
CASSREKTDNEKLFF